This is a list of T cell receptor beta chains from one sample in a study of blood T cells in healthy people across ages. TCRdb re-analysed the 5' RACE reads in MiXCR, keeping a single row per CDR3 protein. The table has 800,000 to 950,000 distinct CDR3 sequences, 25% to 35% seen once; the top ten hold roughly a tenth. These data are also associated with another study on T cells of mothers and their children.

Material: blood. Source of these receptors: a woman aged 40 to 55 in good health. Each CDR3 is given with its conserved first and last residue. The order of the fields is D gene, V gene, J gene, clone size, CDR3 protein, CDR3 DNA. The D gene is left open where the match is weak. Part of the rows lack a size; the others show once, few, many or a class for expanded clones.

d_gene: TRBD1
v_gene: TRBV20-1
j_gene: TRBJ2-7
abundance: many
CDR3aa: CSATPGQKRYEQYF
CDR3nt: TGCAGTGCTACCCCGGGACAGAAACGCTACGAGCAGTACTTC

d_gene: -
v_gene: TRBV4-3
j_gene: TRBJ2-2
abundance: few
CDR3aa: CASSQDYSGERFF
CDR3nt: TGCGCCAGCAGCCAAGACTACTCCGGGGAGCGGTTTTTT

d_gene: -
v_gene: TRBV18
j_gene: TRBJ1-1
abundance: many
CDR3aa: CASSPSPENTEAFF
CDR3nt: TGTGCCAGCTCACCATCGCCAGAGAACACTGAAGCTTTCTTT

d_gene: -
v_gene: TRBV12-3/TRBV12-4
j_gene: TRBJ2-7
abundance: -
CDR3aa: CASSLLRGTTDEQYF
CDR3nt: TGTGCCAGCAGTTTACTAAGGGGGACCACCGACGAGCAGTACTTC

d_gene: -
v_gene: TRBV10-3
j_gene: TRBJ2-7
abundance: few
CDR3aa: CATPTMGEQYF
CDR3nt: TGTGCCACTCCCACAATGGGCGAGCAGTACTTC

d_gene: -
v_gene: TRBV18
j_gene: TRBJ2-7
abundance: many
CDR3aa: CASSPSGQTYEQYF
CDR3nt: TGTGCCAGCTCACCGTCGGGACAAACCTACGAGCAGTACTTC

d_gene: TRBD2
v_gene: TRBV6-2/TRBV6-3
j_gene: TRBJ2-3
abundance: few
CDR3aa: CASRPVAGRHTQYF
CDR3nt: TGTGCCAGCAGACCGGTAGCGGGGAGACATACGCAGTATTTT

d_gene: -
v_gene: TRBV28
j_gene: TRBJ1-2
abundance: few
CDR3aa: CASTLLGAAGYTF
CDR3nt: TGTGCCAGCACCTTACTAGGGGCGGCTGGCTACACCTTC

d_gene: -
v_gene: TRBV24-1
j_gene: TRBJ1-2
abundance: many
CDR3aa: CATSESVGYGYTF
CDR3nt: TGTGCCACCAGTGAATCAGTTGGGTATGGCTACACCTTC

d_gene: -
v_gene: TRBV12-3/TRBV12-4
j_gene: TRBJ2-7
abundance: many
CDR3aa: CASSQGHGSLEQYF
CDR3nt: TGTGCCAGCAGTCAGGGCCACGGTTCGCTGGAGCAGTACTTC

d_gene: TRBD1
v_gene: TRBV5-1
j_gene: TRBJ2-2
abundance: -
CDR3aa: CATRQGTTGELFF
CDR3nt: TGCGCCACCCGACAGGGGACAACCGGGGAGCTGTTTTTT

d_gene: -
v_gene: TRBV3-1
j_gene: TRBJ2-5
abundance: -
CDR3aa: CASSQDPGQVGETQYF
CDR3nt: TGTGCCAGCAGCCAAGATCCAGGACAAGTGGGAGAGACCCAGTACTTC

d_gene: -
v_gene: TRBV7-6
j_gene: TRBJ2-5
abundance: -
CDR3aa: CASSLATGGVGETQYF
CDR3nt: TGTGCCAGCAGCTTAGCGACGGGCGGGGTTGGTGAGACCCAGTACTTC

d_gene: TRBD1
v_gene: TRBV7-8
j_gene: TRBJ1-2
abundance: -
CDR3aa: CASSILPGQLSYGYTF
CDR3nt: TGTGCCAGCAGCATCCTACCGGGACAGCTAAGCTATGGCTACACCTTC

d_gene: TRBD2
v_gene: TRBV5-5
j_gene: TRBJ2-1
abundance: -
CDR3aa: CASSPGTSGGLYNEQFF
CDR3nt: TGTGCCAGCAGCCCCGGGACTAGCGGGGGCCTCTACAATGAGCAGTTCTTC

d_gene: -
v_gene: TRBV5-6
j_gene: TRBJ2-6
abundance: many
CDR3aa: CASSQDITSGANVLTF
CDR3nt: TGTGCCAGCAGTCAGGACATCACCTCTGGGGCCAACGTCCTGACTTTC

d_gene: TRBD1
v_gene: TRBV29-1
j_gene: TRBJ1-1
abundance: many
CDR3aa: CSVQGAVTNTEAFF
CDR3nt: TGCAGCGTACAGGGGGCGGTTACGAACACTGAAGCTTTCTTT

d_gene: -
v_gene: TRBV20-1
j_gene: TRBJ2-7
abundance: many
CDR3aa: CSGGGGGYEQYF
CDR3nt: TGCAGTGGCGGAGGGGGTGGCTACGAGCAGTACTTC

d_gene: TRBD2
v_gene: TRBV12-3/TRBV12-4
j_gene: TRBJ2-4
abundance: -
CDR3aa: CASSLKWTSGLQAGNIQYF
CDR3nt: TGTGCCAGCAGTTTAAAGTGGACTAGCGGCCTCCAAGCGGGAAACATTCAGTACTTC

d_gene: TRBD1
v_gene: TRBV28
j_gene: TRBJ1-5
abundance: -
CDR3aa: CASTVTGIHQPQHF
CDR3nt: TGTGCCAGCACCGTGACAGGGATACATCAGCCCCAGCATTTT

d_gene: -
v_gene: TRBV5-4
j_gene: TRBJ1-4
abundance: few
CDR3aa: CASSHVRDTEKLFF
CDR3nt: TGTGCCAGCAGCCATGTCCGGGACACCGAAAAACTGTTTTTT

d_gene: TRBD2
v_gene: TRBV19
j_gene: TRBJ2-1
abundance: many
CDR3aa: CATSSGGSLRNEQFF
CDR3nt: TGTGCCACCTCTAGCGGGGGGTCCCTCCGGAATGAGCAGTTCTTC

d_gene: -
v_gene: TRBV5-1
j_gene: TRBJ2-3
abundance: -
CDR3aa: CASSLRGPARADTQYF
CDR3nt: TGCGCCAGCAGCTTGCGAGGGCCAGCCAGGGCAGATACGCAGTATTTT

d_gene: TRBD1
v_gene: TRBV6-1
j_gene: TRBJ2-7
abundance: many
CDR3aa: CASTSGQTYEQYF
CDR3nt: TGTGCCAGCACCTCGGGACAGACCTACGAGCAGTACTTC

d_gene: TRBD1
v_gene: TRBV5-6
j_gene: TRBJ2-4
abundance: few
CDR3aa: CASSIQGARNIQYF
CDR3nt: TGTGCCAGCAGCATACAGGGGGCTCGTAACATTCAGTACTTC

d_gene: -
v_gene: TRBV6-2/TRBV6-3
j_gene: TRBJ2-5
abundance: many
CDR3aa: CALKGPGRTQYF
CDR3nt: TGTGCCCTAAAAGGACCCGGACGAACCCAGTACTTC

d_gene: -
v_gene: TRBV6-6
j_gene: TRBJ1-5
abundance: few
CDR3aa: CASSYDYSPHF
CDR3nt: TGTGCCAGCAGTTACGACTATTCTCCGCATTTT

d_gene: -
v_gene: TRBV20-1
j_gene: TRBJ1-2
abundance: many
CDR3aa: CSAGGGAGGYTF
CDR3nt: TGCAGTGCTGGTGGGGGGGCTGGTGGCTACACCTTC

d_gene: TRBD1
v_gene: TRBV20-1
j_gene: TRBJ1-2
abundance: few
CDR3aa: CSASTGGAFGYTF
CDR3nt: TGCAGTGCTAGTACAGGGGGCGCATTTGGCTACACCTTC

d_gene: -
v_gene: TRBV10-3
j_gene: TRBJ2-3
abundance: -
CDR3aa: CAISESGYYTDTQYF
CDR3nt: TGTGCCATCAGTGAGTCTGGCTACTACACAGATACGCAGTATTTT

d_gene: -
v_gene: TRBV27
j_gene: TRBJ1-6
abundance: -
CDR3aa: CASSLSPDSGSPLHF
CDR3nt: TGTGCCAGCAGTTTATCCCCGGACAGTGGTTCACCCCTCCACTTT

d_gene: -
v_gene: TRBV9
j_gene: TRBJ2-1
abundance: -
CDR3aa: CASSVAGASYNEQFF
CDR3nt: TGTGCCAGCAGCGTAGCTGGGGCTTCGTACAATGAGCAGTTCTTC

d_gene: -
v_gene: TRBV12-3/TRBV12-4
j_gene: TRBJ1-6
abundance: few
CDR3aa: CATHFGGESSPLHF
CDR3nt: TGTGCCACCCACTTTGGGGGGGAGTCTTCACCCCTCCACTTT

d_gene: -
v_gene: TRBV19
j_gene: TRBJ1-3
abundance: -
CDR3aa: CASSITPDSGNTIYF
CDR3nt: TGTGCCAGTAGTATAACGCCGGACTCTGGAAACACCATATATTTT

d_gene: TRBD1
v_gene: TRBV28
j_gene: TRBJ1-6
abundance: -
CDR3aa: CASSLSGTGNSPLHF
CDR3nt: TGTGCCAGCAGTTTATCCGGGACAGGAAACTCACCCCTCCACTTT

d_gene: -
v_gene: TRBV7-9
j_gene: TRBJ2-1
abundance: many
CDR3aa: CASSSRDFSSYNEQFF
CDR3nt: TGTGCCAGCAGCTCCAGGGACTTTAGCTCCTACAATGAGCAGTTCTTC

d_gene: -
v_gene: TRBV12-3/TRBV12-4
j_gene: TRBJ1-5
abundance: -
CDR3aa: CASSLLGGSRYQPQHF
CDR3nt: TGTGCCAGCAGTTTATTGGGAGGGAGCAGGTATCAGCCCCAGCATTTT

d_gene: TRBD1
v_gene: TRBV6-2/TRBV6-3
j_gene: TRBJ1-1
abundance: -
CDR3aa: CASSFGQGATEAFF
CDR3nt: TGTGCCAGCAGTTTCGGACAGGGGGCCACTGAAGCTTTCTTT

d_gene: -
v_gene: TRBV11-2
j_gene: TRBJ2-6
abundance: few
CDR3aa: CASSTEGSGANVLTF
CDR3nt: TGTGCCAGCAGCACCGAGGGGTCCGGGGCCAACGTCCTGACTTTC

d_gene: -
v_gene: TRBV10-3
j_gene: TRBJ1-1
abundance: -
CDR3aa: CAIRDPRGNTEAFF
CDR3nt: TGTGCCATCAGGGATCCTAGGGGAAACACTGAAGCTTTCTTT

d_gene: TRBD1
v_gene: TRBV29-1
j_gene: TRBJ1-2
abundance: many
CDR3aa: CSVVGTGDGYTF
CDR3nt: TGCAGCGTTGTGGGGACAGGGGATGGCTACACCTTC

d_gene: TRBD2
v_gene: TRBV7-2
j_gene: TRBJ2-5
abundance: -
CDR3aa: CASSLGLAGGEGETRYF
CDR3nt: TGTGCCAGCAGCTTAGGACTAGCGGGGGGCGAGGGAGAGACCCGGTACTTC

d_gene: TRBD1
v_gene: TRBV5-1
j_gene: TRBJ1-1
abundance: -
CDR3aa: CASSLSGTGDEAFF
CDR3nt: TGCGCCAGCAGCTTATCCGGGACAGGGGATGAAGCTTTCTTT

d_gene: -
v_gene: TRBV7-3
j_gene: TRBJ1-1
abundance: once
CDR3aa: CASSLRVTGTEAFF
CDR3nt: TGTGCCAGCAGCTTAAGGGTGACAGGCACTGAAGCTTTCTTT

d_gene: -
v_gene: TRBV12-3/TRBV12-4
j_gene: TRBJ2-7
abundance: -
CDR3aa: CASSLIGGIGQYF
CDR3nt: TGTGCCAGCAGTTTAATCGGTGGGATTGGGCAGTACTTC

d_gene: TRBD1
v_gene: TRBV28
j_gene: TRBJ1-2
abundance: -
CDR3aa: CATVPARDSAYYGYTF
CDR3nt: TGTGCCACTGTCCCGGCCCGGGACAGTGCATACTATGGCTACACCTTC

d_gene: TRBD1
v_gene: TRBV5-1
j_gene: TRBJ2-7
abundance: few
CDR3aa: CASSGGIRQGAVYEQYF
CDR3nt: TGCGCCAGCAGCGGGGGTATTAGACAGGGGGCTGTCTACGAGCAGTACTTC

d_gene: TRBD1
v_gene: TRBV27
j_gene: TRBJ2-7
abundance: many
CDR3aa: CASSLRQGGYYEQYF
CDR3nt: TGTGCCAGCAGTTTACGACAGGGGGGGTACTACGAGCAGTACTTC

d_gene: TRBD1
v_gene: TRBV20-1
j_gene: TRBJ2-7
abundance: -
CDR3aa: CSARIQGARQYF
CDR3nt: TGCAGTGCTAGAATACAGGGGGCGCGGCAGTACTTC

d_gene: -
v_gene: TRBV20-1
j_gene: TRBJ1-2
abundance: many
CDR3aa: CSARDKKAGRTNYGYTF
CDR3nt: TGCAGTGCTAGAGATAAGAAGGCAGGAAGGACTAACTATGGCTACACCTTC

d_gene: TRBD1
v_gene: TRBV9
j_gene: TRBJ1-2
abundance: -
CDR3aa: CASSVDGTGAEGYTF
CDR3nt: TGTGCCAGCAGCGTAGATGGGACAGGGGCGGAAGGCTACACCTTC

d_gene: -
v_gene: TRBV7-9
j_gene: TRBJ1-1
abundance: -
CDR3aa: CASSLVGSTPGTEAFF
CDR3nt: TGTGCCAGCAGCTTAGTTGGTTCCACACCGGGAACTGAAGCTTTCTTT

d_gene: -
v_gene: TRBV4-1
j_gene: TRBJ1-2
abundance: few
CDR3aa: CASSLWEGEGYTF
CDR3nt: TGCGCCAGCAGCCTGTGGGAGGGAGAAGGCTACACCTTC

d_gene: TRBD2
v_gene: TRBV4-3
j_gene: TRBJ2-7
abundance: many
CDR3aa: CASSQVAGSLYEQYF
CDR3nt: TGCGCCAGCAGCCAAGTAGCGGGAAGTTTATACGAGCAGTACTTC